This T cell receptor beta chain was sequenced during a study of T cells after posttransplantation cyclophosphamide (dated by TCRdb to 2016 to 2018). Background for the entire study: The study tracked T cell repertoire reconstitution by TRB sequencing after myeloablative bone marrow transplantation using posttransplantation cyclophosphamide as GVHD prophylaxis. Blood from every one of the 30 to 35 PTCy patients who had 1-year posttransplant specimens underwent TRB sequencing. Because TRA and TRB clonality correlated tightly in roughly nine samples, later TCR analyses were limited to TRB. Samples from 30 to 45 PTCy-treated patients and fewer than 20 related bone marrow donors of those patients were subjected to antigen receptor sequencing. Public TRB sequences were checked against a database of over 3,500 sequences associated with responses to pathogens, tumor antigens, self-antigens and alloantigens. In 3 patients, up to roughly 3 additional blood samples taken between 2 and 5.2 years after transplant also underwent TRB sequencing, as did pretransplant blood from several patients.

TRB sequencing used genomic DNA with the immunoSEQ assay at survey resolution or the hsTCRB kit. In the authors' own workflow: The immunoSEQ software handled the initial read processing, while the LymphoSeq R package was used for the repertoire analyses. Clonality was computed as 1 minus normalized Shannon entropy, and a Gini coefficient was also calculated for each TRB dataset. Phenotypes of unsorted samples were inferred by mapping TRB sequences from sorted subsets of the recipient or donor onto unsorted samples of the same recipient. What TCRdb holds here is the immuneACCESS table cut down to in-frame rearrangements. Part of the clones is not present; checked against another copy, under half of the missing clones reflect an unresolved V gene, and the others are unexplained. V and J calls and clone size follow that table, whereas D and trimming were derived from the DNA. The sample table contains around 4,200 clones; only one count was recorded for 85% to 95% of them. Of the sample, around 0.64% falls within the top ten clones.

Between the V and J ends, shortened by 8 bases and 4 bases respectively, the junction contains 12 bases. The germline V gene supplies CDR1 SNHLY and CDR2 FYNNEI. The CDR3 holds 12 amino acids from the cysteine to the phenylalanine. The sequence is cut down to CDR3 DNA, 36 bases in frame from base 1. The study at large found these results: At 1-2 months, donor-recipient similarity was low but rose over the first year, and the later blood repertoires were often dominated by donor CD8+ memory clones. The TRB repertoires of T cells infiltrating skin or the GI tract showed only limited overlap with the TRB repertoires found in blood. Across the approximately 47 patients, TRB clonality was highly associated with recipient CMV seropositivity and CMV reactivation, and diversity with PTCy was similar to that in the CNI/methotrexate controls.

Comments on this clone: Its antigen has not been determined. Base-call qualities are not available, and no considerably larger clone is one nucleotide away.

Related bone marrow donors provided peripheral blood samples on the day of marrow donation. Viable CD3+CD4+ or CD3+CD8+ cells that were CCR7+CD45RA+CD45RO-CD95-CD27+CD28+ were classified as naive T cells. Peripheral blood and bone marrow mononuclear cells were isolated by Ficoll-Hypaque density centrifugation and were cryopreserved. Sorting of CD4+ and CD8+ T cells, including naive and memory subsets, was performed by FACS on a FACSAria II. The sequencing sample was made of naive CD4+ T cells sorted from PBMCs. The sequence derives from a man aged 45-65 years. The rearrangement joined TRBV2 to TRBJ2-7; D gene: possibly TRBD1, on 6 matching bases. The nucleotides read TGTGCCAGCCAAAGGGACATTTACGAGCAGTACTTC. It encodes CASQRDIYEQYF.